This TCR beta chain is drawn from a study of blood T cell repertoires in COVID-19. Across the whole study: Specimens from acute and convalescent COVID-19 originated in the United States, Italy and Spain.

Germline lookup yields CDR1 SGHVS and CDR2 FNYEAQ. The CDR3 consists of 14 residues. V lost 5 bases to trimming and J lost 5 bases; unmatched junction nucleotides: 7. Original data processing: For nucleated cells, counts were estimated from reference gene primer amplification. Data came from immunoSEQ multiplex PCR; TCRdb stores just in-frame clones and leaves some out. Clonal size and the V and J genes are those of that table, whereas D and trimming came from the DNA. The table includes just over 300,000 clones, around 90% detected once. Participants spanned ages about 18 to 89 years and resided in 20 to 30 US areas. Cohort assignment relied on participant-reported clinical history.

The TCR sequence derives from a woman aged 18 to 35 who had recovered from COVID-19. V gene TRBV7-6 combines with J gene TRBJ2-5, with TRBD1 matching 8 bases. What was sequenced was PBMCs or T cells enriched from blood (not recorded which). The CDR3 nucleotides are TGTGCCAGCAGCCCAGGACAGGGATACGAGACCCAGTACTTC. It yields the protein CASSPGQGYETQYF. Supplemented by reference TRBV7-6 and TRBJ2-5, the full variable domain reads GAGVSQSPRYKVTKRGQDVALRCDPISGHVSLYWYRQALGQGPEFLTYFNYEAQQDKSGLPNDRFSAERPEGSISTLTIQRTEQRDSAMYRCASSPGQGYETQYFGPGTRLLVL.